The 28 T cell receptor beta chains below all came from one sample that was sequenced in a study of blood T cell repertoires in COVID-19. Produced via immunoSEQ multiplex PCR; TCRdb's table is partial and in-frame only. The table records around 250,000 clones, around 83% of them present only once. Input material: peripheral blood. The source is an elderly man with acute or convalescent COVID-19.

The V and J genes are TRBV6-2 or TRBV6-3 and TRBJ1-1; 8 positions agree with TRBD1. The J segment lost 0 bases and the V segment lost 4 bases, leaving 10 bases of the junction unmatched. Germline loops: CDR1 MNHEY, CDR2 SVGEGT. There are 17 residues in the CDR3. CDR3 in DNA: TGTGCCAGCAGTTGGACAGGGCAAGCCTCTATGAACACTGAAGCTTTCTTT. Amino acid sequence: CASSWTGQASMNTEAFF.

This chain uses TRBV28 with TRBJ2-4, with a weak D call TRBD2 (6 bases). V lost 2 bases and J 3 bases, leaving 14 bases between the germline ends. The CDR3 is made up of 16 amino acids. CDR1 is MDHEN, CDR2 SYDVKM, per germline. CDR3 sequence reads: CASSLRLEGIKNIQYF. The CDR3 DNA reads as TGTGCCAGCAGTTTACGTTTGGAGGGAATCAAAAACATTCAGTACTTC.

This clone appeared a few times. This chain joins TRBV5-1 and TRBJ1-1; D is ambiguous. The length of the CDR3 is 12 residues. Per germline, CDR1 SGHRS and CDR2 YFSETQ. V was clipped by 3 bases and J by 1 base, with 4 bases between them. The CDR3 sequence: CASSSRNTEAFF. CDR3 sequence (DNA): TGCGCCAGCAGCTCCAGGAACACTGAAGCTTTCTTT.

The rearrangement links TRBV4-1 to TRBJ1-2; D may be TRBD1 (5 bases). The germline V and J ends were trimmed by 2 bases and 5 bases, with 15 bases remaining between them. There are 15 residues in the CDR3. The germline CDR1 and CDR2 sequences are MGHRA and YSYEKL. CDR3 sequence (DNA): TGCGCCAGCAGCCAAACGTCCAGGGTTACATATGGCTACACCTTC. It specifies CASSQTSRVTYGYTF.

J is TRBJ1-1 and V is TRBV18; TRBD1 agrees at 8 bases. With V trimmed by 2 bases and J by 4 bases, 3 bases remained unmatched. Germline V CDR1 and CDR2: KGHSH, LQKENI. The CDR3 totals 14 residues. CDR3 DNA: TGTGCCAGCTCACCAACAGGGGGGAGCACTGAAGCTTTCTTT. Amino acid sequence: CASSPTGGSTEAFF. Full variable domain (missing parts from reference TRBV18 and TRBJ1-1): NAGVMQNPRHLVRRRGQEARLRCSPMKGHSHVYWYRQLPEEGLKFMVYLQKENIIDESGMPKERFSAEFPKEGPSILRIQQVVRGDSAAYFCASSPTGGSTEAFFGQGTRLTVV.

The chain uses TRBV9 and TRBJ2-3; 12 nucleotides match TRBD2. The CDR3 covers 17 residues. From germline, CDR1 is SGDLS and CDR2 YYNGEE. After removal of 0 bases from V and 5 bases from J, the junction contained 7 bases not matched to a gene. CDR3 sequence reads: CASSVGLAGGAQDTQYF. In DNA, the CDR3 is TGTGCCAGCAGCGTAGGCCTAGCGGGAGGGGCACAAGATACGCAGTATTTT.

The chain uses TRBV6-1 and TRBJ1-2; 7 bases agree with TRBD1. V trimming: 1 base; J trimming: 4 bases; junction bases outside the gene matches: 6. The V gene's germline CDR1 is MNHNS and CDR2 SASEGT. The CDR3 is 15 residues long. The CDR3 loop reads CASSEERQGSYGYTF. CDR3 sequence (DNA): TGTGCCAGCAGTGAAGAAAGACAGGGATCCTATGGCTACACCTTC.

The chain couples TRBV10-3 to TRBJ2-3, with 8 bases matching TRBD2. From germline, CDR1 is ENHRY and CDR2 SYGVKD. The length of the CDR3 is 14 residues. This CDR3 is CAVCSGEYTDTQYF. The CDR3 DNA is TGTGCGGTTTGTAGCGGGGAGTACACAGATACGCAGTATTTT.

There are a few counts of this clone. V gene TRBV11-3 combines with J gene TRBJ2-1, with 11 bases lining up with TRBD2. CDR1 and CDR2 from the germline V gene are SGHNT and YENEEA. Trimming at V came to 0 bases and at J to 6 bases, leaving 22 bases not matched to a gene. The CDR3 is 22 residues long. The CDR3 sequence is CASSLERRGPDLAGGSFNEQFF. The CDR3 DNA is TGTGCCAGCAGCTTAGAAAGGAGGGGCCCAGACCTAGCGGGAGGTTCTTTCAATGAGCAGTTCTTC.

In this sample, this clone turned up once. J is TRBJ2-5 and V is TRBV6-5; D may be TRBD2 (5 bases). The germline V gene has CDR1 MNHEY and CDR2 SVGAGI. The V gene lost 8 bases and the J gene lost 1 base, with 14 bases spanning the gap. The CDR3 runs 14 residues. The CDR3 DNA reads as TGTGCCAGCTCAATACGCGGGTCCCAAGAGACCCAGTACTTC. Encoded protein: CASSIRGSQETQYF.

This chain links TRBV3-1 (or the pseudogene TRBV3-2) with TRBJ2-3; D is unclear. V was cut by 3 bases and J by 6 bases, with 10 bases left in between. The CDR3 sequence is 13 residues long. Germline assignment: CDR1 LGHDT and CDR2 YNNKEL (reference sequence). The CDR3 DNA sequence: TGTGCCAGCAGCCAGACGCCCAGGGATACGCAGTATTTT. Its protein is CASSQTPRDTQYF.

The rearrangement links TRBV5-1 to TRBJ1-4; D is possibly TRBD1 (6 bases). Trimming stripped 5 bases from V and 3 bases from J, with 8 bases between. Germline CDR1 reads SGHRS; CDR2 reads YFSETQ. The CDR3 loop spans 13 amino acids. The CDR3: CASSSGANEKLFF. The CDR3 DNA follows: TGCGCCAGCAGTTCAGGGGCTAATGAAAAACTGTTTTTT.

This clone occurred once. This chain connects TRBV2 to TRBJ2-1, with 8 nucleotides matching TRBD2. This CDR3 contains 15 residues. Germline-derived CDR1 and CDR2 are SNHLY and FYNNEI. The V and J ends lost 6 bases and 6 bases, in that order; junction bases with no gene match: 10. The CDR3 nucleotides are TGTGCCAGCAGCGTACTAGCGGCCCTAACCAATGAGCAGTTCTTC. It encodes CASSVLAALTNEQFF. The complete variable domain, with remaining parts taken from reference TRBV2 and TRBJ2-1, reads EPEVTQTPSHQVTQMGQEVILRCVPISNHLYFYWYRQILGQKVEFLVSFYNNEISEKSEIFDDQFSVERPDGSNFTLKIRSTKLEDSAMYFCASSVLAALTNEQFFGPGTRLTVL.

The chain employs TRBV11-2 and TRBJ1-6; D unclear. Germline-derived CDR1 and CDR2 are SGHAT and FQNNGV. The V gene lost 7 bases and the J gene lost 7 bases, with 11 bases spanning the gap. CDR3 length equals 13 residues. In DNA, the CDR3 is TGTGCCAGCAAACGCCAGGCCAATTCACCCCTCCACTTT. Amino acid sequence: CASKRQANSPLHF.

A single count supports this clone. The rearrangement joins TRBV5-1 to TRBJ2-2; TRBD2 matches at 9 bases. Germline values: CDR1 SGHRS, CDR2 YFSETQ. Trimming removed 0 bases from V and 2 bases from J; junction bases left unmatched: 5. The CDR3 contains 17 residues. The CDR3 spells CASSLVASGVNTGELFF. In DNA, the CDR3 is TGCGCCAGCAGCTTGGTAGCTAGCGGGGTTAACACCGGGGAGCTGTTTTTT.

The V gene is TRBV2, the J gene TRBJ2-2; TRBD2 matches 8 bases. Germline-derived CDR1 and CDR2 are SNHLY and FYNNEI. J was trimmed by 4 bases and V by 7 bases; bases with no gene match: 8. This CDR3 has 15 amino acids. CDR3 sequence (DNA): TGTGCCAGCATTTGGGGACTAGGCGGCACCGGGGAGCTGTTTTTT. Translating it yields CASIWGLGGTGELFF.

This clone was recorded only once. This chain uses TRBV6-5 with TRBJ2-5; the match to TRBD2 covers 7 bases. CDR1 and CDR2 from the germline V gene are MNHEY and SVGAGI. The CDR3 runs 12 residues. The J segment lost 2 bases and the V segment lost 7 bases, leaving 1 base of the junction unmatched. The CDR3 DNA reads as TGTGCCAGCACCGGGGGGCAAGAGACCCAGTACTTC. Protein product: CASTGGQETQYF.

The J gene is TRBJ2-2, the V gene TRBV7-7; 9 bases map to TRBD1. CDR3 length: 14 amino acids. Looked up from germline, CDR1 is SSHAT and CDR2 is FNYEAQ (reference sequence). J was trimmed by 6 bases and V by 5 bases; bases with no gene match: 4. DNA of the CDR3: TGTGCCAGCAGCCTTGGGACAGGGCCCGGGGAGCTGTTTTTT. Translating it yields CASSLGTGPGELFF.

The CDR3 sequence: CATSDLGTSGRSEQFF. Here the CDR3 DNA reads TGTGCCACCAGTGATTTGGGGACTAGCGGGAGGAGTGAGCAGTTCTTC. V is TRBV24-1 and J is TRBJ2-1; 15 bases map to TRBD2. The CDR3 contains 16 residues. Germline V lookup: CDR1 KGHDR, CDR2 SFDVKD. Trimming at V came to 0 bases and at J to 9 bases, leaving 2 bases not matched to a gene.

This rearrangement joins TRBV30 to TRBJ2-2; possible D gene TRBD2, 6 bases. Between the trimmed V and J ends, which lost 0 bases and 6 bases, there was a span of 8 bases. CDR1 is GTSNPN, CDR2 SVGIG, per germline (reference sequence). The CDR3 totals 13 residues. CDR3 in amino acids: CAWSVSGAGELFF. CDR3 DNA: TGTGCCTGGAGTGTGTCGGGGGCCGGGGAGCTGTTTTTT.

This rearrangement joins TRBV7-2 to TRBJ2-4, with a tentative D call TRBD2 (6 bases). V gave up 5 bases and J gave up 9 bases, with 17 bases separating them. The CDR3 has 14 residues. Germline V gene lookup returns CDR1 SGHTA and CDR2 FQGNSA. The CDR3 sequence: CASSPLFYGGIQYF. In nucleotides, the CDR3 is TGTGCCAGCAGCCCCCTATTTTACGGGGGCATTCAGTACTTC.

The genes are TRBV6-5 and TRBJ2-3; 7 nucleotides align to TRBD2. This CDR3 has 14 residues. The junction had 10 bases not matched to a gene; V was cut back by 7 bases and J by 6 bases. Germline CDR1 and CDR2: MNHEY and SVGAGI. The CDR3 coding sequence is TGTGCCAGCACCACCGGGACTAAGCCCGATACGCAGTATTTT. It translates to CASTTGTKPDTQYF.

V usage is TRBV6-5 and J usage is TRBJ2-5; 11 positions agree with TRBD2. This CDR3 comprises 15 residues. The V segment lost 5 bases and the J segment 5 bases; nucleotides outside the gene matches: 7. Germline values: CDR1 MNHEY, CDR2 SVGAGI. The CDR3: CASSLAGGTRETQYF. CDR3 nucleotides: TGTGCCAGCAGTCTAGCGGGGGGCACCCGGGAGACCCAGTACTTC.

The CDR3 nucleotides are TGTGCCACCAGAGTGGACTCTAGCACAGATACGCAGTATTTT. It is translated as CATRVDSSTDTQYF. V usage is TRBV15 and J usage is TRBJ2-3; perhaps TRBD2 as D (5 bases). V lost 6 bases and J lost 0, with 10 bases in between. In germline, CDR1 is LNHNV, CDR2 YYDKDF (reference sequence). This CDR3 comprises 14 residues.

The CDR3 protein is CASRTGGREKLFF. DNA of the CDR3: TGTGCCAGCAGGACAGGGGGTAGGGAAAAACTGTTTTTT. The chain has TRBV12-3 or TRBV12-4 and TRBJ1-4, with 9 bases fitting TRBD1. The CDR3 spans 13 residues. V lost 6 bases to trimming and J lost 8 bases; unmatched junction nucleotides: 4.

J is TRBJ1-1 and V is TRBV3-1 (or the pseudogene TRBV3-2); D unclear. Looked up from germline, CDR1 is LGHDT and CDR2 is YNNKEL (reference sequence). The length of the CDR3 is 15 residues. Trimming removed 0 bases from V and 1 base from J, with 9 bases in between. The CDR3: CASSQDARQNTEAFF. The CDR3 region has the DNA TGTGCCAGCAGCCAAGATGCGCGCCAGAACACTGAAGCTTTCTTT.

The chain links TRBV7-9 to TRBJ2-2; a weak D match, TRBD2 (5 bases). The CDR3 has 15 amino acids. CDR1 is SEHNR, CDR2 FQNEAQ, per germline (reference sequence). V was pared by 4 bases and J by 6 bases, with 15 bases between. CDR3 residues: CASSYGPGGAGELFF. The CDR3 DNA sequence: TGTGCCAGCAGCTACGGACCTGGAGGCGCCGGGGAGCTGTTTTTT.

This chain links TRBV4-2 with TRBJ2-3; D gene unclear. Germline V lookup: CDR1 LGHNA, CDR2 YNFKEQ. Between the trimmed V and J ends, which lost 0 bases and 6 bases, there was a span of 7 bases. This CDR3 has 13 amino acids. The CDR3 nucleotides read TGTGCCAGCAGCCAAGATCTCTCGGATACGCAGTATTTT. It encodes CASSQDLSDTQYF.